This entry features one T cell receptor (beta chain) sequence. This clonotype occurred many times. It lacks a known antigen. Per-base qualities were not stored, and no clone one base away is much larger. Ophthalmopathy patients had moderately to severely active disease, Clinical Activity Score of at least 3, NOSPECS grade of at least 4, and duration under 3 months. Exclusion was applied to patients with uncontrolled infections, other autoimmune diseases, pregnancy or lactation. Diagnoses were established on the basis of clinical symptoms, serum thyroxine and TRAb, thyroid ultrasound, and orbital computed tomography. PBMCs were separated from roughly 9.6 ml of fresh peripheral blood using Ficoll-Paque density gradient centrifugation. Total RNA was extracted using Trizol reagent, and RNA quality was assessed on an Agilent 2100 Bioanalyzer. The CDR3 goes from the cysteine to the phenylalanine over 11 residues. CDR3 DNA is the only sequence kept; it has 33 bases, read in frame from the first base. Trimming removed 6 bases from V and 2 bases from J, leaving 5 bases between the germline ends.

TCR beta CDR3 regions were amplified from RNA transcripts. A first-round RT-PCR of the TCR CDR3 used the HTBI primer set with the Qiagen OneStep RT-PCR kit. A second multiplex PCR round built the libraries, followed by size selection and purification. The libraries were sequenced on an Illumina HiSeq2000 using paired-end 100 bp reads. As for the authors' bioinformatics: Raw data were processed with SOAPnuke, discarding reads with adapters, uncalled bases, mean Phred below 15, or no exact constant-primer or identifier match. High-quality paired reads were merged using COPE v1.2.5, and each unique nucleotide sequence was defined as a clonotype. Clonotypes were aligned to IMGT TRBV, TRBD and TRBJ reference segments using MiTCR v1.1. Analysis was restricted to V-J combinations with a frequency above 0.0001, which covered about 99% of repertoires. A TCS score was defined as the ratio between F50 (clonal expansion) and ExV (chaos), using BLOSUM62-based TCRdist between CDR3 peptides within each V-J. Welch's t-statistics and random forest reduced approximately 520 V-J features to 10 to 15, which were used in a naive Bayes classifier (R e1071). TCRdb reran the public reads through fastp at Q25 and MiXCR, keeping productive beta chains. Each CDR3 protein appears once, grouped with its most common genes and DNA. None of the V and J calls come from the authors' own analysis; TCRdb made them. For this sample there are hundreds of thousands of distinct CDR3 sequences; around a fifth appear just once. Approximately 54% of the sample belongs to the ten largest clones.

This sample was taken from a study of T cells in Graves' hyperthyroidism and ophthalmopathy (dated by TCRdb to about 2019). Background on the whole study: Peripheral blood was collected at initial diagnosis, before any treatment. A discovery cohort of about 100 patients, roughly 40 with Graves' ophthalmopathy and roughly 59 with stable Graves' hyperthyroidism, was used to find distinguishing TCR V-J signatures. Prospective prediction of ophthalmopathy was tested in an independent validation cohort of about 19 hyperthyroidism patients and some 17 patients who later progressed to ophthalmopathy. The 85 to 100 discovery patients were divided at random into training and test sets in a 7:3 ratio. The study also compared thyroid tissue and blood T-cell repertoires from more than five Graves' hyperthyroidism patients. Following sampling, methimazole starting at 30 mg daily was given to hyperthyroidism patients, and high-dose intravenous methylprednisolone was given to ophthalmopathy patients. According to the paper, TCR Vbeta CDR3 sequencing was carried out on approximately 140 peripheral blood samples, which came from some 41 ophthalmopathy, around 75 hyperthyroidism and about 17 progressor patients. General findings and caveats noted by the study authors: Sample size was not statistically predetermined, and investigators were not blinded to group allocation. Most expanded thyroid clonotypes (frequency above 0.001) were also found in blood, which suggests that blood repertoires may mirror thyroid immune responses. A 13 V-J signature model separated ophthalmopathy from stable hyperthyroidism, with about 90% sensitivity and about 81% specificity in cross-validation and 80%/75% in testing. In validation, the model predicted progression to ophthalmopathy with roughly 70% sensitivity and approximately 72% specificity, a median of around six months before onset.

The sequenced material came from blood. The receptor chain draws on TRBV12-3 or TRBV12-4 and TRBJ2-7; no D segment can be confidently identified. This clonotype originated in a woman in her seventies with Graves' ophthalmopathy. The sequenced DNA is TGTGCCAGCAGCGCAGCCTACGAGCAGTACTTC. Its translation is CASSAAYEQYF.